These 31 T cell receptor beta chains were sequenced from one sample in a study of radiotherapy plus CTLA-4 blockade in lung cancer (dated by TCRdb to the late 2010s). Libraries were constructed by the immunoSEQ multiplex PCR assay. Sourced from immuneACCESS, this table was stored by TCRdb with only in-frame sequences that have V and J called. A share of the clones is absent; for the studies checked, an unresolved V gene accounts for under half, and the remainder has no known explanation. This sample lists approximately 48,000 clones; approximately 84% were detected once. Together, the top ten hold 4.8% of the sample. The sample here was peripheral blood, taken from a patient treated with radiotherapy plus ipilimumab. The source is a human donor with non-small cell lung cancer whose response to radiotherapy plus ipilimumab could not be evaluated.

The chain uses TRBV6-5 and TRBJ2-5, with TRBD2 matching 10 bases. The CDR3 consists of 15 residues. Germline V gene sequence: CDR1 MNHEY, CDR2 SVGAGI. V lost 7 bases, J lost 5 bases, and 10 bases stayed unmatched. CDR3 residues: CASKPLAGVLETQYF. The CDR3, as DNA: TGTGCCAGCAAGCCGCTAGCGGGAGTTTTGGAGACCCAGTACTTC.

A single count supports this clone. The gene calls are TRBV7-9 and TRBJ1-5; TRBD1 matches at 7 bases. The CDR3 totals 14 residues. Germline values: CDR1 SEHNR, CDR2 FQNEAQ (reference sequence). Losses at the gene ends were 2 bases for V and 5 bases for J; bases not matched to a gene: 3. CDR3 amino acids: CASSLRGRDQPQHF. CDR3 nucleotides: TGTGCCAGCAGCTTAAGGGGGCGAGATCAGCCCCAGCATTTT.

The CDR3 DNA sequence: TGTGCCAGCAGTGACACAGGGGGGACGGTCCACGAGCAGTACTTC. It translates to CASSDTGGTVHEQYF. The rearrangement joins TRBV25-1 to TRBJ2-7; 8 bases agree with TRBD1. The CDR3 length is 15 residues. The germline V gene encodes CDR1 MGHDK and CDR2 SYGVNS. The trim removed 3 bases at V and 5 bases at J, leaving 9 bases unmatched.

The rearrangement joins TRBV7-8 to TRBJ2-2, with D possibly being TRBD2 (5 bases). This CDR3 comprises 13 residues. The germline gives CDR1 SGHVS, CDR2 FQNEAQ. Trimming removed 2 bases from V and 7 bases from J, with 8 bases in between. The CDR3 bases are TGTGCCAGCAGCTTACGGGGTGACGGGGAGCTGTTTTTT. Its translation: CASSLRGDGELFF.

The chain combines TRBV7-9 with TRBJ2-3, with a possible D match to TRBD2 (6 bases). V was shortened by 1 base and J by 4 bases, with 9 bases between the two germline ends. CDR3 length: 14 amino acids. Germline CDR1 reads SEHNR; CDR2 reads FQNEAQ (reference sequence). The CDR3 coding sequence is TGTGCCAGCAGCTTAGGAGGAGGGGCAGATACGCAGTATTTT. Amino acid sequence: CASSLGGGADTQYF.

The rearrangement joins TRBV9 to TRBJ2-1; 7 bases fit TRBD1. With V trimmed by 3 bases and J by 6 bases, 9 bases remained unmatched. The CDR3 sequence is 15 residues long. The germline CDR1 and CDR2 sequences are SGDLS and YYNGEE. The CDR3 bases are TGTGCCAGCAGCGCGGGCAGCGGACAGGCCAATGAGCAGTTCTTC. Translated: CASSAGSGQANEQFF.

In the case of this clone: Sequence at one end of the junction differs from germline and may be a read error. The rearrangement uses TRBV6-5 and TRBJ1-5; possible D gene TRBD1, 5 bases. The germline CDR1 and CDR2 sequences are MNHEY and SVGAGI. This CDR3 is 14 amino acids long. Here the CDR3 reads CASSPGYSNQPRHF. DNA for the CDR3: TGTGCCAGCAGCCCAGGGTATAGCAATCAGCCCCGGCATTTT.

Only one count was recorded for this clone. The chain joins TRBV10-3 to TRBJ1-1; D is unresolved. The V gene's germline CDR1 is ENHRY and CDR2 SYGVKD. The V gene lost 0 bases and the J gene lost 4 bases, with 12 bases spanning the gap. The CDR3 contains 15 residues. The CDR3 coding sequence is TGTGCCATCAGTGAGTCTGCTTCGGGAGGCACTGAAGCTTTCTTT. Translating gives CAISESASGGTEAFF.

CDR3 coding DNA: TGTGCCAGCAGTGAAGCTAGTACGCCAGGGAGGTACACCTTC. Translated: CASSEASTPGRYTF. The gene calls are TRBV2 and TRBJ1-2; D is perhaps TRBD1 (5 bases). V was trimmed by 0 bases and J by 11 bases, leaving 16 bases between them. This CDR3 has 14 residues. Germline V gene lookup returns CDR1 SNHLY and CDR2 FYNNEI.

This chain connects TRBV28 to TRBJ1-5; 8 nucleotides line up with TRBD1. The length of the CDR3 is 15 residues. J was trimmed by 3 bases and V by 2 bases; bases with no gene match: 3. Germline loops: CDR1 MDHEN, CDR2 SYDVKM. The CDR3 spells CASSLAGGFNQPQHF. As DNA, the CDR3 is TGTGCCAGCAGTTTAGCAGGGGGCTTCAATCAGCCCCAGCATTTT.

The chain joins TRBV7-2 to TRBJ1-5; no definite D call. V was clipped by 1 base and J by 0 bases, with 7 bases between them. Germline loops: CDR1 SGHTA, CDR2 FQGNSA. The CDR3 sequence is 15 residues long. The DNA for the CDR3 is TGTGCCAGCAGCTTAGTTGGCAGTAGCAATCAGCCCCAGCATTTT. Its translation: CASSLVGSSNQPQHF. Variable domain in full (rest from reference TRBV7-2 and TRBJ1-5): GAGVSQSPSNKVTEKGKDVELRCDPISGHTALYWYRQSLGQGLEFLIYFQGNSAPDKSGLPSDRFSAERTGGSVSTLTIQRTQQEDSAVYLCASSLVGSSNQPQHFGDGTRLSIL.

The CDR3 sequence is CASRALSSGSSQEQFF. The CDR3 nucleotides read TGCGCCAGCAGGGCCCTGTCTAGCGGGAGTTCGCAGGAGCAGTTCTTC. This chain links TRBV10-2 with TRBJ2-1; 10 positions match TRBD2. The CDR3 runs to 16 residues. Germline trimming cut 6 bases from V and 10 bases from J; bases unmatched to any gene: 15. Germline values: CDR1 WSHSY, CDR2 SAAADI.

This rearrangement joins TRBV9 to TRBJ2-7; TRBD1 is a possible D gene (6 bases). Germline V lookup: CDR1 SGDLS, CDR2 YYNGEE. The CDR3 is 16 amino acids. The V end lost 4 bases, the J end lost 2 bases, and 19 bases lay between the germline ends. CDR3 sequence: CASSIGGDPAAYEQYF. CDR3 in DNA: TGTGCCAGCAGCATAGGGGGAGATCCAGCGGCCTACGAGCAGTACTTC.

The chain recombines TRBV7-2 with TRBJ2-7; 13 nucleotides align to TRBD2. This CDR3 region has 16 residues. CDR1 and CDR2 (germline): SGHTA, FQGNSA. Trimming removed 7 bases from V and 3 bases from J; junction bases left unmatched: 9. CDR3 nucleotides: TGTGCCAGCACCACTACTAGCGGGAGGGGGGGCTACGAGCAGTACTTC. Its protein product is CASTTTSGRGGYEQYF. Combining the CDR3 with reference TRBV7-2 and TRBJ2-7 gives the whole variable domain GAGVSQSPSNKVTEKGKDVELRCDPISGHTALYWYRQSLGQGLEFLIYFQGNSAPDKSGLPSDRFSAERTGGSVSTLTIQRTQQEDSAVYLCASTTTSGRGGYEQYFGPGTRLTVT.

The chain combines TRBV18 with TRBJ1-1, with D tentatively TRBD1 (6 bases). Germline V gene lookup returns CDR1 KGHSH and CDR2 LQKENI. Between the trimmed V and J ends, which lost 3 bases and 0 bases, there was a span of 14 bases. CDR3 length: 16 residues. The CDR3, as DNA: TGTGCCAGCTCACCTTCGACGGGACACCTGAACACTGAAGCTTTCTTT. Translated: CASSPSTGHLNTEAFF.

The J gene is TRBJ2-7, the V gene TRBV28, with 8 bases lining up with TRBD2. The J segment lost 7 bases and the V segment lost 5 bases, leaving 7 bases of the junction unmatched. The V gene's germline CDR1 is MDHEN and CDR2 SYDVKM. The CDR3 has 13 residues. The chain's CDR3 is CASSQGLVGEQYF. Written as DNA, the CDR3 is TGTGCCAGCAGTCAGGGACTAGTGGGTGAGCAGTACTTC.

The chain links TRBV11-3 to TRBJ2-7; D is perhaps TRBD2 (5 bases). With 2 bases removed from V and 3 bases from J, the gap between germline ends came to 8 bases. The CDR3 loop spans 13 amino acids. Germline V gene data show CDR1 as SGHNT and CDR2 as YENEEA. CDR3 bases: TGTGCCAGCAGCTTACGGGGTGACTACGAGCAGTACTTC. Amino acid sequence: CASSLRGDYEQYF.

V gene TRBV14 combines with J gene TRBJ2-1; TRBD1 matches at 7 bases. CDR1 SGHDN and CDR2 FVKESK come from the germline V gene. V dropped 0 bases and J dropped 5; count of bases not matched to a gene: 4. The length of the CDR3 is 15 residues. CDR3 coding DNA: TGTGCCAGCAGCCAAGATAGGGGGCCCAACAATGAGCAGTTCTTC. Its translation: CASSQDRGPNNEQFF.

The chain recombines TRBV14 with TRBJ2-1, with D maybe TRBD2 (6 bases). V was pared by 4 bases and J by 4 bases, with 11 bases between. The CDR3 runs to 14 residues. Germline V lookup: CDR1 SGHDN, CDR2 FVKESK. The chain's CDR3 is CASSRRDPYNEQFF. The CDR3 nucleotides are TGTGCCAGCAGCCGGCGGGATCCATACAATGAGCAGTTCTTC.

V usage is TRBV28 and J usage is TRBJ2-7, with 9 positions matching TRBD2. Germline CDR1 is MDHEN and CDR2 is SYDVKM. The CDR3 spans 14 residues. V lost 6 bases, J lost 3 bases, and 6 bases stayed unmatched. CDR3 sequence: CASRRSGGNYEQYF. The CDR3 DNA sequence: TGTGCCAGCAGACGAAGCGGGGGGAACTACGAGCAGTACTTC.

The chain joins TRBV19 to TRBJ2-1, with TRBD2 matching over 7 bases. V was clipped by 9 bases and J by 1 base; unmatched bases: 3. The germline V gene encodes CDR1 LNHDA and CDR2 SQIVND (reference sequence). The CDR3 has 13 residues. This CDR3 is CASRAGSYNEQFF. The CDR3 bases are TGTGCCAGCAGAGCGGGATCCTACAATGAGCAGTTCTTC.

V is TRBV28 and J is TRBJ2-2, with D tentatively TRBD1 (6 bases). V lost 8 bases and J lost 5, with 12 bases in between. The CDR3 runs 13 residues. Germline CDR1 reads MDHEN; CDR2 reads SYDVKM. The CDR3 protein is CASGGLKTGELFF. Here the CDR3 DNA reads TGTGCCAGCGGGGGCCTGAAAACCGGGGAGCTGTTTTTT.

This chain uses TRBV4-3 with TRBJ2-2; 7 nucleotides align to TRBD2. This CDR3 has 17 residues. Per the germline V gene, CDR1 is LGHNA and CDR2 is YSLEER. Germline trimming cut 0 bases from V and 2 bases from J; bases unmatched to any gene: 6. CDR3 protein: CASSQDSPAGNTGELFF. The CDR3 DNA follows: TGCGCCAGCAGCCAAGATTCCCCAGCGGGAAACACCGGGGAGCTGTTTTTT.

The chain's CDR3 is CASSSGTSGKETQYF. CDR3 nucleotides: TGTGCCAGCAGCTCCGGGACTAGCGGGAAAGAGACCCAGTACTTC. The gene calls are TRBV28 and TRBJ2-5; 13 bases fit TRBD2. Unmatched junction bases numbered 4, after V lost 6 bases and J lost 3 bases. CDR1 is MDHEN and CDR2 is SYDVKM in the germline V gene. The CDR3 is 15 residues long.

The chain links TRBV30 to TRBJ1-6; 9 bases line up with TRBD1. The germline gives CDR1 GTSNPN, CDR2 SVGIG (reference sequence). The CDR3 is 14 amino acids. With V trimmed by 2 bases and J by 8 bases, 4 bases remained unmatched. The CDR3 nucleotides read TGTGCCTGGAGTACCGGGACAGGGTATTCACCCCTCCACTTT. Translation: CAWSTGTGYSPLHF.

The gene calls are TRBV20-1 and TRBJ2-1; TRBD1 is a possible D gene (5 bases). The germline V gene encodes CDR1 DFQATT and CDR2 SNEGSKA (reference sequence). The CDR3 has 11 residues. The ends were cut back, 1 base at V and 9 bases at J, with 7 bases in the middle. The CDR3 DNA reads TGCAGTGCTAGAGTCCAGGGTGAGCAGTTCTTC. Protein sequence: CSARVQGEQFF.

The V and J genes are TRBV4-3 and TRBJ2-4; TRBD2 matches at 7 bases. Germline loops: CDR1 LGHNA, CDR2 YSLEER. Trimming took 0 bases from V and 4 from J; bases not matched to a gene: 3. This CDR3 spans 15 amino acids. The CDR3 protein is CASSQEGLGKNIQYF. CDR3 nucleotides: TGCGCCAGCAGCCAAGAAGGACTAGGTAAAAACATTCAGTACTTC.

The J gene is TRBJ2-7, the V gene TRBV28; 14 nucleotides agree with TRBD2. Per the germline V gene, CDR1 is MDHEN and CDR2 is SYDVKM. V trimming: 6 bases; J trimming: 5 bases; junction bases outside the gene matches: 6. CDR3 length equals 15 residues. For the CDR3, the DNA is TGTGCCAGCAGCCCAACGACTAGCGGGAGGGACGAGCAGTACTTC. Translated: CASSPTTSGRDEQYF.

V usage is TRBV5-1 and J usage is TRBJ2-3; 9 nucleotides line up with TRBD2. Trimming removed 4 bases from V and 4 bases from J; junction bases left unmatched: 4. Germline lookup yields CDR1 SGHRS and CDR2 YFSETQ. CDR3 size: 14 residues. The CDR3 sequence: CASSASGRPDTQYF. CDR3 nucleotides: TGCGCCAGCAGCGCGAGCGGGAGGCCAGATACGCAGTATTTT.

The V and J genes are TRBV9 and TRBJ2-1, with D perhaps TRBD1 (6 bases). V lost 3 bases and J 4 bases, leaving 14 bases between the germline ends. This CDR3 is 15 amino acids long. Per the germline V gene, CDR1 is SGDLS and CDR2 is YYNGEE. As DNA, the CDR3 is TGTGCCAGCAGCGGTTTGGGGACAACGTACAATGAGCAGTTCTTC. This codes for CASSGLGTTYNEQFF.

This chain uses TRBV4-3 with TRBJ1-1, with a tentative D call TRBD1 (5 bases). Trimming removed 1 base from V and 7 bases from J, with 13 bases in between. Per germline, CDR1 LGHNA and CDR2 YSLEER. The CDR3 sequence is 14 residues long. CDR3 loop: CASSQVIGQVEAFF. CDR3 DNA sequence: TGCGCCAGCAGCCAAGTAATCGGACAAGTTGAAGCTTTCTTT.